This TCR beta chain originates from a study of OX40 agonist ivuxolimab in advanced cancers. Only in-frame clones appear in the TCRdb table, and some are missing; sequencing was by immunoSEQ multiplex PCR. This table holds 66,000 or so clones, around 84% found once. Losses at the gene ends were 9 bases for V and 4 bases for J; bases not matched to a gene: 7. Germline V CDR1 and CDR2: SNHLY, FYNNEI. There are 13 residues in the CDR3. The chain joins TRBV2 to TRBJ2-7; 9 nucleotides line up with TRBD2. The source is an adult with an advanced solid tumor such as melanoma, head and neck, liver or kidney cancer. Sequenced here: CD4+ or CD8+ T cells sorted from blood, sampled in a trial of the OX40 agonist ivuxolimab. CDR3 sequence reads: CASMASGAYEQYF. CDR3 bases: TGTGCCAGTATGGCTAGCGGGGCGTACGAGCAGTACTTC.